The 11 T cell receptor beta chains given below trace back to one sample, sequenced in a study of shared clonotypes between healthy human individuals. The table came from immunoSEQ multiplex PCR; TCRdb's copy has only in-frame clones and leaves some out. The data show millions of clones, roughly 96% seen once. Material for sequencing was naive CD4+ T cells sorted from blood. As to subset: CD45RA+ positively selected. The receptors originated from a man younger than 35 in good health.

This chain links TRBV10-2 with TRBJ2-4; D uncertain. The V end was cut by 4 bases, the J end by 0 bases, with 7 bases between. From germline, CDR1 is WSHSY and CDR2 SAAADI. This CDR3 has 14 amino acids. The DNA for the CDR3 is TGCGCCAGCAGTGCGCGGCTAGCCAAAAACATTCAGTACTTC. It encodes CASSARLAKNIQYF.

The rearrangement joins TRBV6-1 to TRBJ1-5; 9 nucleotides align to TRBD1. The CDR3 is 15 residues long. CDR1 and CDR2 (germline): MNHNS, SASEGT. Unmatched junction bases numbered 5, after V lost 7 bases and J lost 1 base. CDR3 sequence (DNA): TGTGCCAGCAAAAAGACAGGGGGAAGCAATCAGCCCCAGCATTTT. The encoded protein is CASKKTGGSNQPQHF.

V usage is TRBV7-2 and J usage is TRBJ2-2; 7 nucleotides match TRBD2. Trimming cost V 1 base and J 4 bases; bases outside gene matches: 6. The CDR3 runs 16 residues. From germline, CDR1 is SGHTA and CDR2 FQGNSA. The CDR3 DNA is TGTGCCAGCAGCTTAGTGGCGGGAGCGGTCACCGGGGAGCTGTTTTTT. This encodes CASSLVAGAVTGELFF.

The chain combines TRBV7-2 with TRBJ2-5; perhaps TRBD1 as D (5 bases). The V and J ends lost 2 bases and 4 bases respectively, with 14 bases between them. Germline V gene data show CDR1 as SGHTA and CDR2 as FQGNSA. This CDR3 has 15 amino acids. CDR3 region: CASSLTGTVLETQYF. The CDR3 coding sequence is TGTGCCAGCAGCTTAACAGGCACGGTCCTAGAGACCCAGTACTTC.

The chain has TRBV6-6 and TRBJ1-1, with TRBD1 as a possible D gene (6 bases). The V gene lost 3 bases and the J gene lost 7 bases, with 15 bases spanning the gap. The CDR3 consists of 14 residues. From germline, CDR1 is MNHNY and CDR2 SVGAGI (reference sequence). The CDR3 DNA is TGTGCCAGCAGTTATGATCATTACAGGGATGAAGCTTTCTTT. Protein sequence: CASSYDHYRDEAFF.

The CDR3 DNA sequence: TGTGCCACCAGAAGGGGGGCAACTAATGAAAAACTGTTTTTT. This gives the protein CATRRGATNEKLFF. The gene calls are TRBV6-1 and TRBJ1-4, with D maybe TRBD1 (6 bases). V was clipped by 10 bases and J by 0 bases, with 12 bases between them. The CDR3 sequence is 14 residues long. CDR1 and CDR2 from the germline V gene are MNHNS and SASEGT.

The chain combines TRBV5-4 with TRBJ2-2; possibly TRBD1 for D (5 bases). V was pared by 3 bases and J by 5 bases, with 11 bases between. The CDR3 loop spans 14 amino acids. Germline V gene lookup returns CDR1 SGHNT and CDR2 YYREEE (reference sequence). As DNA, the CDR3 is TGTGCCAGCAGCTGGGGCTTAGGGACCGGGGAGCTGTTTTTT. Translated, it gives CASSWGLGTGELFF.

The chain has TRBV28 and TRBJ2-2; no clear D. Germline assignment: CDR1 MDHEN and CDR2 SYDVKM. The V and J ends lost 5 bases and 5 bases respectively, with 9 bases between them. The CDR3 is made up of 13 amino acids. CDR3 sequence: CASSMIRTGELFF. CDR3 nucleotide sequence: TGTGCCAGCAGTATGATCCGTACCGGGGAGCTGTTTTTT. Full variable domain (outside the CDR3, taken from reference TRBV28 and TRBJ2-2): DVKVTQSSRYLVKRTGEKVFLECVQDMDHENMFWYRQDPGLGLRLIYFSYDVKMKEKGDIPEGYSVSREKKERFSLILESASTNQTSMYLCASSMIRTGELFFGEGSRLTVL.

V gene TRBV7-9 combines with J gene TRBJ1-3; 8 bases are a match to TRBD1. The CDR3 consists of 16 residues. The V segment lost 6 bases and the J segment 0 bases; nucleotides outside the gene matches: 7. Germline CDR1 reads SEHNR; CDR2 reads FQNEAQ (reference sequence). The CDR3 spells CASRWGTGGSGNTIYF. The CDR3 DNA reads as TGTGCCAGCAGGTGGGGGACAGGCGGCTCTGGAAACACCATATATTTT.

The CDR3, as DNA: TGTGCCAGCAGCTCGCTGTGGGACTCGAGAGCCTACGAGCAGTACTTC. Protein sequence: CASSSLWDSRAYEQYF. V and J are TRBV27 and TRBJ2-7; weak D call: TRBD2 (6 bases). The CDR3 has 16 residues. CDR1 and CDR2 from the germline V gene are MNHEY and SMNVEV (reference sequence). The germline V and J ends were trimmed by 6 bases and 2 bases, with 20 bases remaining between them.

V usage is TRBV6-5 and J usage is TRBJ2-7, with 9 bases matching TRBD2. The length of the CDR3 is 15 residues. Per germline, CDR1 MNHEY and CDR2 SVGAGI. After removal of 6 bases from V and 7 bases from J, the junction contained 13 bases not matched to a gene. The CDR3 sequence: CASRTNSGRVWEQYF. In DNA, the CDR3 is TGTGCCAGCAGAACAAATAGCGGGAGAGTCTGGGAGCAGTACTTC.